This T cell receptor beta chain was found in a study of cytomegalovirus exposure and HLA in healthy donors. Germline V gives CDR1 LNHNV, CDR2 YYDKDF (reference sequence). The CDR3 covers 14 residues. PCR primers comprised 60 Vbeta and 13 Jbeta primers. Only in-frame clones appear in the TCRdb table, and some are missing; sequencing was by immunoSEQ multiplex PCR. Of about 190,000 clones in the sample, around 85% are singletons; the top ten hold more than 6%. Sequenced sample: PBMCs. This rearrangement joins TRBV15 to TRBJ2-5; maybe TRBD1 (6 bases). The J call could be wrong; TRBJ2-7 is a better fit for the DNA end. This sequence originates from a man aged 35 to 55 in good health and CMV-seropositive. The CDR3: CATSRVKGAYEQYF. The CDR3 bases are TGTGCCACCAGCAGAGTCAAGGGGGCCTACGAGCAGTACTTC.